This T cell receptor (beta chain) was found in a study of beta chain features in type 1 diabetes. Study findings and constraints: TCRB rearrangement may or may not be influenced by HLA type; here this remained unresolved.

Regarding this clone: What it binds is not known.

This CDR3 contains 14 residues. V shed 1 base and J shed 6 bases, with 11 bases lying between them. Germline CDR1 MRHNA, CDR2 SNTAGT. The authors reverse transcribed all of the isolated RNA, so sequencing captured expressed TCRB transcripts. Measured with immunoSEQ multiplex PCR; TCRdb has only the in-frame clones, and not every one. The data contain a few hundred thousand clones, over 12% of them singletons. Via the markers CD45RO/CCR7/CD25/CD127/CD95/CD27, stem cell-like memory, regulatory, central memory and naive CD4+ cells were sorted. Source material: naive CD4+ T cells from blood. This TCR was sampled from a woman younger than 35 in good health. The V and J genes are TRBV6-4 and TRBJ2-3; weak D call: TRBD2 (6 bases). Written as DNA, the CDR3 is TGTGCCAGCAGTGACTACGGGAGAGGTGATACGCAGTATTTT. Its protein product is CASSDYGRGDTQYF.